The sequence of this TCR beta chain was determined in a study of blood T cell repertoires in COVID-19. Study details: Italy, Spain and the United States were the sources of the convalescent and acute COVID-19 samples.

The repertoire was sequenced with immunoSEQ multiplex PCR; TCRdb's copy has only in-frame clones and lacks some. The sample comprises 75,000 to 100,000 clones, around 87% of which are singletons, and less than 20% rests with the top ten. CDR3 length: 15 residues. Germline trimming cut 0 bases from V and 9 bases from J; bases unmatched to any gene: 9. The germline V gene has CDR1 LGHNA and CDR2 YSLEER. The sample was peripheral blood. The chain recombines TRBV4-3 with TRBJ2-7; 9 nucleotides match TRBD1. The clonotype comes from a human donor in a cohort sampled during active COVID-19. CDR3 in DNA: TGCGCCAGCAGCCAAGATTGGGGACAGGGAAGGGTGCAGTACTTC. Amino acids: CASSQDWGQGRVQYF.